This TCR beta chain appears in the sequencing data of a study of blood T cells in healthy people across ages. Across the whole study: Capturing about one barcoded beta molecule per two T cells was achieved by template switching. Study results and caveats: In older individuals, TCR beta diversity per million T cells was lower, falling roughly linearly with age. Across samples, TCR beta diversity tracked strongly with naive T cell percentage.

Primed by a sample-barcoded 5' primer and a J-beta primer mix, a second PCR proceeded for 7 to 11 cycles. TCRdb re-called the 5' RACE reads with MiXCR, one entry per CDR3 protein. The table records about 1.8 million distinct CDR3 sequences, less than 50% of them present only once. Concerning this clonotype: Its target is not known.

CDR3 length: 11 residues. Trimming stripped 5 bases from V and 9 bases from J, with 11 bases between. Germline V lookup: CDR1 SQVTM, CDR2 ANQGSEA. The source material was blood. The V call is TRBV29-1, the J call TRBJ2-1; a weak D match, TRBD1 (5 bases). This TCR derives from a woman aged 40 to 50 in good health. CDR3 sequence reads: CSVRYDSEQFF. CDR3 bases: TGCAGCGTTCGGTATGACAGTGAGCAGTTCTTC.